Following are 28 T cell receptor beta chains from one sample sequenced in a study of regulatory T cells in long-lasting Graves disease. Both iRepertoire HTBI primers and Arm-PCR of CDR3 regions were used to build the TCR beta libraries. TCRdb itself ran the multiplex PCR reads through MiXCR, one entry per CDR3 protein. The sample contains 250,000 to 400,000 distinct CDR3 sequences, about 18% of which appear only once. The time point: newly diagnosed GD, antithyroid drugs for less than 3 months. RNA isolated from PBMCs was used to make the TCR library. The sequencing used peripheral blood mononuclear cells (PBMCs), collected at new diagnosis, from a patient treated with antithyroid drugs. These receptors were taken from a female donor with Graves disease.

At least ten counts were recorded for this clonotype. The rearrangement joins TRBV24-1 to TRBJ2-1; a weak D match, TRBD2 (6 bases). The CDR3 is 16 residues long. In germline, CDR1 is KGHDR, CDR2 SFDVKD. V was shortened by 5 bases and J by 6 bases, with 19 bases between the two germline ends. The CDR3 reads CATSVLGGKGGNEQFF. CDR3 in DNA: TGTGCCACCAGTGTCCTTGGAGGGAAAGGAGGCAATGAGCAGTTCTTC.

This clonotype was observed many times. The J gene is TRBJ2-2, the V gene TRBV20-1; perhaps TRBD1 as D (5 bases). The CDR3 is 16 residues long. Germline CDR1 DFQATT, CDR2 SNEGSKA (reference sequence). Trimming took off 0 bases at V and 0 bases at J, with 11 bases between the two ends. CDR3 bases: TGCAGTGCTAGAGAGGGGCCCGGTTCGAACACCGGGGAGCTGTTTTTT. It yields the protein CSAREGPGSNTGELFF.

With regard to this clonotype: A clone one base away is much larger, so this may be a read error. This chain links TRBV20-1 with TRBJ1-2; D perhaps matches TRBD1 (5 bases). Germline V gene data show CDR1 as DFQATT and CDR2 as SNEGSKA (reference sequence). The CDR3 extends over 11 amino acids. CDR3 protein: CSAGESYGYIF. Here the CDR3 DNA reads TGCAGTGCGGGGGAAAGCTATGGCTACATCTTC.

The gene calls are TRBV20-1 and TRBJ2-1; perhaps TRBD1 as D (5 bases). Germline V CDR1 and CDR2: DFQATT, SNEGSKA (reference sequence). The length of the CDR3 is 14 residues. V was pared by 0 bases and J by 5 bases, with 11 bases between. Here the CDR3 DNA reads TGCAGTGCTAGAGATAGGGCAGGGAACAATGAGCAGTTCTTC. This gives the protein CSARDRAGNNEQFF.

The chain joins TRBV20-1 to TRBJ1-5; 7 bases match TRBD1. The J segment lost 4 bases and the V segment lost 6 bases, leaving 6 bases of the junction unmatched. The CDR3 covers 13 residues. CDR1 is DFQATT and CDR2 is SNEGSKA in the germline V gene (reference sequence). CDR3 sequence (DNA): TGCAGTGCCACGACAGGGCTTAATCAGCCCCAGCATTTT. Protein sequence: CSATTGLNQPQHF.

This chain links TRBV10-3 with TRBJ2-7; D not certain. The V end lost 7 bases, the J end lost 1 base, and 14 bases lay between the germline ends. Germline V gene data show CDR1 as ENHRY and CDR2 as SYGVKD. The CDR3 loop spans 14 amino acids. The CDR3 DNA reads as TGTGCCATCAAATCCTCCGGAAATTCCTACGAGCAGTACTTC. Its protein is CAIKSSGNSYEQYF.

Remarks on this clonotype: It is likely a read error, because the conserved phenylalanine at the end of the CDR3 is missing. The CDR3 spells CASSQDRAGSFYNEQFV. The CDR3 DNA is TGTGCCAGCAGCCAAGATAGAGCGGGATCCTTCTACAATGAGCAGTTCGTC. The chain carries TRBV3-1 and TRBJ2-1; 7 nucleotides line up with TRBD2. Germline CDR1 LGHDT, CDR2 YNNKEL (reference sequence). The CDR3 extends over 17 amino acids. V was pared by 0 bases and J by 3 bases, with 8 bases of the junction left unmatched.

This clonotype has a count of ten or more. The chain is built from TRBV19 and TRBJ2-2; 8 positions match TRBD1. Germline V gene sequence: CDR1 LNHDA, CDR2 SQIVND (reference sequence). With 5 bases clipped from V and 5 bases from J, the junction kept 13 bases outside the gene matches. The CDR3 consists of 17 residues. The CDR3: CASSETGARLGTGELFF. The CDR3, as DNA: TGTGCCAGTAGTGAGACAGGGGCAAGGTTAGGAACCGGGGAGCTGTTTTTT.

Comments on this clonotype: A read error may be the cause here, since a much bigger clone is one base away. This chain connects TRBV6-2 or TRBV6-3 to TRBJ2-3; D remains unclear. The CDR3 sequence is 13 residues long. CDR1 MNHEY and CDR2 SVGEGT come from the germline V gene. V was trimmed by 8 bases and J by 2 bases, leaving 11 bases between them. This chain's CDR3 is CASGEAITDTQYF. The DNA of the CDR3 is TGTGCCAGCGGTGAAGCCATCACAGATACGCAGTATTTT.

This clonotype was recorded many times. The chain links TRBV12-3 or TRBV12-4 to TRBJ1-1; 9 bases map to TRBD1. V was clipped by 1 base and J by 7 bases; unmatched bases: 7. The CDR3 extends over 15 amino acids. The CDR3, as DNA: TGTGCCAGCAGTTTAGAGACAGGGGGTAAGAATGAAGCTTTCTTT. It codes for CASSLETGGKNEAFF.

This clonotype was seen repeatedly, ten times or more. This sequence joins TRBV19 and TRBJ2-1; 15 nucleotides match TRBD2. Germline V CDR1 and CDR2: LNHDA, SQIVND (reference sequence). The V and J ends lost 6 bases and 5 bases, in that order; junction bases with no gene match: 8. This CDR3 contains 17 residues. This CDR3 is CASSAVGLAGGNNEQFF. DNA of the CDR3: TGTGCCAGTAGCGCCGTCGGACTAGCGGGAGGGAACAATGAGCAGTTCTTC.

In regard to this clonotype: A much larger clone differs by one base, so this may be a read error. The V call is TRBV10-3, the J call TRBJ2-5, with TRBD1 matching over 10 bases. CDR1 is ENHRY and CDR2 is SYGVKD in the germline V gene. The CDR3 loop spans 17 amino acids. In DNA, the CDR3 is TGTACCGTCAGTGAGTCGCCTGGGACAGGGGAGCGGGAGACCCAGTACTTC. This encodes CTVSESPGTGERETQYF.

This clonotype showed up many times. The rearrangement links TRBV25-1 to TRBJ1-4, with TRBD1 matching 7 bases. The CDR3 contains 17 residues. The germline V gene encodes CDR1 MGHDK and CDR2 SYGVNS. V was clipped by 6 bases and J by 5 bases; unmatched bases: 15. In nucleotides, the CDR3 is TGTGCCAGCAGCCCTGGGACAGTCCTTACGGGGAATGAAAAACTGTTTTTT. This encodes CASSPGTVLTGNEKLFF. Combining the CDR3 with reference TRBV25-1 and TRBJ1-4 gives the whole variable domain EADIYQTPRYLVIGTGKKITLECSQTMGHDKMYWYQQDPGMELHLIHYSYGVNSTEKGDLSSESTVSRIRTEHFPLTLESARPSHTSQYLCASSPGTVLTGNEKLFFGSGTQLSVL.

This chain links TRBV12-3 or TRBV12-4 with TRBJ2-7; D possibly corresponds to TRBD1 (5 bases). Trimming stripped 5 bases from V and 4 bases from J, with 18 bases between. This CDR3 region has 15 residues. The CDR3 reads CASSPLPPDNYEQYF. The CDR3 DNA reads TGTGCCAGCAGTCCGCTCCCCCCGGACAATTACGAGCAGTACTTC.

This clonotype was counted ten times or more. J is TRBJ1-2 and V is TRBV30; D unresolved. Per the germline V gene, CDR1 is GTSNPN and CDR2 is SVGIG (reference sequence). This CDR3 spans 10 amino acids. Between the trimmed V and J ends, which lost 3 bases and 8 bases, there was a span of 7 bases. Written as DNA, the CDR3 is TGTGCCTGGAGAGCTTACGGCTACACCTTC. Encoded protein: CAWRAYGYTF.

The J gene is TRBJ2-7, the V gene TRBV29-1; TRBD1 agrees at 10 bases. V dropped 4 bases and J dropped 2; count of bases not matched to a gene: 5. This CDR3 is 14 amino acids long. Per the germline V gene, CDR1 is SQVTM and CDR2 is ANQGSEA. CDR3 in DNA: TGCAGCGTTGCTAGGGACAGGGGCACCTACGAGCAGTACTTC. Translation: CSVARDRGTYEQYF.

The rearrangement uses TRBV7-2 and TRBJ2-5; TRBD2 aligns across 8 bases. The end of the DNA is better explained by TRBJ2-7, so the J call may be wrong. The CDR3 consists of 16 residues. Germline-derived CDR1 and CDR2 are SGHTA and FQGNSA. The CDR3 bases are TGTGCCAGCAGACCGTCGGGGGGGGCGAGGTCGAACGAGCAGTACTTC. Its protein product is CASRPSGGARSNEQYF.

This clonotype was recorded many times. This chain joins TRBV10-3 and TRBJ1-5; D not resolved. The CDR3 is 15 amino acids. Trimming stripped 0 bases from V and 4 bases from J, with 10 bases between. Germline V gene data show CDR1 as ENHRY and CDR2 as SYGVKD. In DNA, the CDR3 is TGTGCCATCAGTGAGTCGGGGAGAAATAATCAGCCCCAGCATTTT. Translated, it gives CAISESGRNNQPQHF.

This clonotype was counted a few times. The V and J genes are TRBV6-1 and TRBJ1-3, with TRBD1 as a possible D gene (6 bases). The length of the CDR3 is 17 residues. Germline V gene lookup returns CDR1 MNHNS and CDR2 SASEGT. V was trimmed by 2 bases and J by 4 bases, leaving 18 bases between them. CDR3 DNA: TGTGCCAGCAGTGAATTCCCGATGGGGGCACCCGGAAACACCATATATTTT. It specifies CASSEFPMGAPGNTIYF.

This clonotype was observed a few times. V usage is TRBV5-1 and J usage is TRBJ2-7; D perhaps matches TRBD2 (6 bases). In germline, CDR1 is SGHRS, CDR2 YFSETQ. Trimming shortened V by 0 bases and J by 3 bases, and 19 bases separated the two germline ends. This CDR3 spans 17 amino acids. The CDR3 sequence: CASSLDIIAAQYYEQYF. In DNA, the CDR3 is TGCGCCAGCAGCTTGGATATAATAGCGGCGCAATACTACGAGCAGTACTTC. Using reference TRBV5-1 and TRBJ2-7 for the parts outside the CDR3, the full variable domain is KAGVTQTPRYLIKTRGQQVTLSCSPISGHRSVSWYQQTPGQGLQFLFEYFSETQRNKGNFPGRFSGRQFSNSRSEMNVSTLELGDSALYLCASSLDIIAAQYYEQYFGPGTRLTVT.

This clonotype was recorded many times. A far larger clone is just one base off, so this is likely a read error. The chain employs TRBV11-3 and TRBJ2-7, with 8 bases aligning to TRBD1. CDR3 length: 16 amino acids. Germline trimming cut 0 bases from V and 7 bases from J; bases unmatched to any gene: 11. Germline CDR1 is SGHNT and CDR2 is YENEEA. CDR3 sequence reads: CASSLDSGQVYNEQYF. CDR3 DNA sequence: TGTGCCAGCAGCTTAGATTCGGGACAGGTGTACAATGAGCAGTACTTC.

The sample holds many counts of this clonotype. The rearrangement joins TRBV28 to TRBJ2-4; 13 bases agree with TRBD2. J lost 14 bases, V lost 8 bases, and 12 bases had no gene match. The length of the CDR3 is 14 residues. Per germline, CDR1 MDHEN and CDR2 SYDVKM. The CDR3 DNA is TGTGCCAGCTCCTTACCGGGACTAGCGGGATATAAGTACTTC. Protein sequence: CASSLPGLAGYKYF.

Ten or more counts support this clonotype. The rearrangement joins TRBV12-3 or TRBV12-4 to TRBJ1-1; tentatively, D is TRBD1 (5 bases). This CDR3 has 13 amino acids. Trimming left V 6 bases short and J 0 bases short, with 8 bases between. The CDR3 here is CASSRGVNTEAFF. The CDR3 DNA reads TGTGCCAGCAGCCGGGGCGTGAACACTGAAGCTTTCTTT.

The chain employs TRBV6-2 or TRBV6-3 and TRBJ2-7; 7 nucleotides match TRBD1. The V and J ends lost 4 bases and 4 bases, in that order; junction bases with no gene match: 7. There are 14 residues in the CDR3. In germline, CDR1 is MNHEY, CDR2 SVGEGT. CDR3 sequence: CASSSNRGGYEQYF. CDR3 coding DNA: TGTGCCAGCAGTTCTAACAGGGGCGGGTACGAGCAGTACTTC.

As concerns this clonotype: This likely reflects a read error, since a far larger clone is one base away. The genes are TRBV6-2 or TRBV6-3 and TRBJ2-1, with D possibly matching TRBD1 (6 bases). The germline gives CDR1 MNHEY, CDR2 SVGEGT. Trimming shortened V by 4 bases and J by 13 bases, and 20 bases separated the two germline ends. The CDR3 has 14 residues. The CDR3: CASSSGRTVETQFF. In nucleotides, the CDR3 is TGTGCCAGCAGTTCGGGTCGGACAGTAGAGACCCAGTTCTTC.

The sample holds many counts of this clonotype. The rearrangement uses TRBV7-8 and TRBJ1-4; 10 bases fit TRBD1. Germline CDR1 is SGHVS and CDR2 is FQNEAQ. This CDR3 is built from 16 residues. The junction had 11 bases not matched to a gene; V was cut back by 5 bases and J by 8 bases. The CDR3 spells CASSPAPGTGDEKLFF. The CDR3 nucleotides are TGTGCCAGCAGCCCCGCGCCCGGGACAGGGGACGAAAAACTGTTTTTT.

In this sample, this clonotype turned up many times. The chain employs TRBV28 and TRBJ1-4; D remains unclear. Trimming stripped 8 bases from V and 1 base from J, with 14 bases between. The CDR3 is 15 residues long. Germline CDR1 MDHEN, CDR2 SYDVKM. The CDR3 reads CASSPHGVTNEKLFF. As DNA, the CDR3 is TGTGCCAGCTCACCACACGGGGTAACTAATGAAAAACTGTTTTTT.

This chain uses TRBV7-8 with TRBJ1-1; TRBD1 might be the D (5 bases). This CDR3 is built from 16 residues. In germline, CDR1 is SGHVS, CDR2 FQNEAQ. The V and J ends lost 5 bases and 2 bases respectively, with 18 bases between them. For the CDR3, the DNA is TGTGCCAGCAGCCAGGAAGGGGCCGGAATAAACACTGAAGCTTTCTTT. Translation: CASSQEGAGINTEAFF.